Following are 8 T cell receptor beta chains from one sample sequenced in a study of spatial heterogeneity in lung cancer. Points from the study as a whole: Within tumors, counts of expanded alpha and beta TCRs tracked tumor mutation counts.

Sample time point: sample taken at primary tumor resection. Antigens of these TCRs are unknown. TCRdb recomputed calls from the 5' RACE reads with MiXCR, one row per CDR3 protein. The sample includes more than 10,000 distinct CDR3 sequences, 5.6% seen only once; the top ten take roughly 11%. The sequenced sample was lung tumor tissue, obtained at surgery. The receptors come from a female donor with early-stage non-small cell lung cancer.

This clonotype came up many times. Being off target in a library aimed at alpha chains, this beta chain has a size of little meaning. V gene TRBV13 combines with J gene TRBJ1-1, with 9 bases identical to TRBD1. This CDR3 spans 19 amino acids. Germline CDR1 and CDR2: PRHDT and FYEKMQ (reference sequence). The ends lost 3 bases at V and 0 bases at J; junction bases unmatched: 14. In DNA form, the CDR3 reads TGTGCCAGCAGCTTCACAGGGGGCGCGATGGGCCGTATGAACACTGAAGCTTTCTTT. Amino acid sequence: CASSFTGGAMGRMNTEAFF.

Notes on this clonotype: As an off-target read in a library built for alpha chains, this beta chain has a frequency of little significance. CDR3 loop: CASSLASRDYTDTQYF. The CDR3, as DNA: TGTGCCAGCAGTTTAGCCTCCCGGGACTACACAGATACGCAGTATTTT. This chain joins TRBV12-3 or TRBV12-4 and TRBJ2-3; 7 positions agree with TRBD2. V shed 0 bases and J 2 bases; nucleotides not matched to a gene: 5. The CDR3 runs 16 residues.

Ten or more counts support this clonotype. This beta chain is an off-target read within a library intended for alpha chains, so its frequency means little. This chain joins TRBV6-6 and TRBJ2-2; 9 nucleotides align to TRBD1. Germline-derived CDR1 and CDR2 are MNHNY and SVGAGI (reference sequence). The J segment lost 6 bases and the V segment lost 5 bases, leaving 7 bases of the junction unmatched. The CDR3 sequence is 15 residues long. CDR3 sequence reads: CASSRMGQGAGELFF. CDR3 coding DNA: TGTGCCAGCAGTCGAATGGGACAGGGAGCCGGGGAGCTGTTTTTT.

This clonotype was observed many times. This beta chain came through as a stray read in a library set up for alpha chains, and its size says little. The gene calls are TRBV7-9 and TRBJ1-2; a weak D match, TRBD1 (6 bases). The ends were cut back, 4 bases at V and 4 bases at J, with 13 bases in the middle. CDR1 SEHNR and CDR2 FQNEAQ come from the germline V gene (reference sequence). The CDR3 sequence is 14 residues long. Here the CDR3 reads CASSSSQGFYGYTF. The CDR3 nucleotides are TGTGCCAGCAGCTCCTCACAGGGCTTCTATGGCTACACCTTC.

This clonotype has at least ten counts. This beta chain is off target for a library built for alpha chains, so its abundance means little. The chain employs TRBV4-3 and TRBJ1-3; unclear D gene. Germline V gives CDR1 LGHNA, CDR2 YSLEER. Trimming took off 0 bases at V and 0 bases at J, with 9 bases between the two ends. CDR3 size: 16 residues. The CDR3 loop is CASSQESQSSGNTIYF. The CDR3 DNA sequence: TGCGCCAGCAGCCAAGAAAGTCAGAGCTCTGGAAACACCATATATTTT.

By sample share, this clonotype is medium-sized. Little can be read into the size of this beta chain, an off-target read in a library designed for alpha chains. This chain connects TRBV13 to TRBJ2-3; 8 bases map to TRBD2. The ends lost 5 bases at V and 8 bases at J; junction bases unmatched: 3. The length of the CDR3 is 12 residues. Germline-derived CDR1 and CDR2 are PRHDT and FYEKMQ (reference sequence). The DNA for the CDR3 is TGTGCCAGCAGCCACGGGGGGGCTACGCAGTATTTT. Amino acid sequence: CASSHGGATQYF.

In its sample, this clonotype was seen many times. The library was prepared for alpha chains; this beta chain is a stray read, so its frequency means little. The chain links TRBV20-1 to TRBJ2-4, with D hard to call. The CDR3 has 15 residues. Between the trimmed V and J ends, which lost 2 bases and 2 bases, there was a span of 13 bases. Looked up from germline, CDR1 is DFQATT and CDR2 is SNEGSKA (reference sequence). For the CDR3, the DNA is TGCAGTGCTAGAACCCCCTGGGGATCCAAAAACATTCAGTACTTC. Amino acid sequence: CSARTPWGSKNIQYF.

This clonotype has a count of ten or more. In a library made to pick up alpha chains, this beta chain is a stray read with a size that means little. The chain joins TRBV7-3 to TRBJ1-1, with D uncertain. The CDR3 has 13 residues. CDR1 SGHTA and CDR2 FQGTGA come from the germline V gene. Between the trimmed V and J ends, which lost 3 bases and 1 base, there was a span of 6 bases. The CDR3 protein is CASSFQGNTEAFF. For the CDR3, the DNA is TGTGCCAGCAGCTTTCAAGGGAACACTGAAGCTTTCTTT.